The T cell receptor (beta chain) under discussion was sequenced for a study of blood T cell repertoires in COVID-19. About the research overall: Specimens from acute and convalescent COVID-19 originated in the United States, Italy and Spain.

As for this clone: Mismatch with germline at one junction end may stem from a read error.

In assigning cohorts, the study relied on participant-reported clinical history. In the original analysis: For nucleated cells, counts were estimated from reference gene primer amplification. Here immunoSEQ multiplex PCR was the method, and the copy in TCRdb shows in-frame clones only, minus some. D and trimming come from the DNA, and the V and J calls and clone size come from that table. The repertoire holds about 480,000 clones, with approximately 88% as singletons. CDR1 and CDR2 (germline): SSHAT, FNYEAQ (reference sequence). The CDR3 is 17 amino acids. The sequencing input was PBMCs or T cells enriched from blood (not recorded which). V gene TRBV7-7 combines with J gene TRBJ2-3; 11 bases fit TRBD2. This TCR was sampled from a woman between 35 and 50 years old who had recovered from COVID-19. The CDR3 DNA reads as TGTGCTAGCAGCCTCTCCCTAGCGGGAGGAACAAAAGATACGCAGTATTTT. Translated: CASSLSLAGGTKDTQYF. The whole variable domain, remainder taken from reference TRBV7-7 and TRBJ2-3, is GAGVSQSPRYKVTKRGQDVTLRCDPISSHATLYWYQQALGQGPEFLTYFNYEAQPDKSGLPSDRFSAERPEGSISTLTIQRTEQRDSAMYRCASSLSLAGGTKDTQYFGPGTRLTVL.